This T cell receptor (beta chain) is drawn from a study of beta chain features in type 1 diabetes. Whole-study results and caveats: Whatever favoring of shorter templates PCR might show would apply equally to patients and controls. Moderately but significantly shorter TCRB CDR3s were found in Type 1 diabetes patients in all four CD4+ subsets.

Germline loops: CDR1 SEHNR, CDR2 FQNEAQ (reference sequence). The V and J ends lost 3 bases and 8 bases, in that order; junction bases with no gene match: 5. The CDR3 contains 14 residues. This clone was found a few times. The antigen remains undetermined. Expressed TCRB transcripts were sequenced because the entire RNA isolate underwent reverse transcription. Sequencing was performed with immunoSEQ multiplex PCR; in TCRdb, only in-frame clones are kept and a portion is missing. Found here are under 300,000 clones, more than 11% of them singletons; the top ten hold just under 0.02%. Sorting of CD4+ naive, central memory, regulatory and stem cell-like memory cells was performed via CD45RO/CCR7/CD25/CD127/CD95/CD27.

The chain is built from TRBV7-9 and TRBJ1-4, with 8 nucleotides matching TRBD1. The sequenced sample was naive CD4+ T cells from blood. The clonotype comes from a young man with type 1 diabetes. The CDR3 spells CASSLTGVGEKLFF. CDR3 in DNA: TGTGCCAGCAGCTTGACAGGGGTGGGAGAAAAACTGTTTTTT.